This T cell receptor beta chain comes out of a study of CD8 T cells in ankylosing spondylitis. Study results and limitations: Significant enrichment of disease-linked clones was reported in matched ankylosing spondylitis synovial fluid. What seemed typical of ankylosing spondylitis blood was a TCR beta motif built from roughly eight highly homologous variants.

Generation of TCR beta libraries employed quantitative 5'-RACE incorporating molecular barcodes. TCRdb passed the 5' RACE reads through MiXCR, listing each CDR3 protein once. The table shows approximately 220,000 distinct CDR3 sequences, with about 26% occurring only once. This clonotype occurred a few times. Its antigen is unidentified. The CDR3 extends over 11 amino acids. The V gene lost 0 bases and the J gene lost 6 bases, with 2 bases spanning the gap. In germline, CDR1 is WSHSY, CDR2 SAAADI. Sequencing used blood, either unsorted or a sorted T cell fraction (not recorded which). This chain links TRBV10-2 with TRBJ2-5; D is ambiguous. The TCR was taken from a male donor with ankylosing spondylitis or in good health (not recorded which). CDR3 DNA sequence: TGCGCCAGCAGTGAGTCGAAGACCCAGTACTTC. This codes for CASSESKTQYF.